This T cell receptor (beta chain) was obtained from a study of beta chain features in type 1 diabetes. Worth noting for this clone: What it binds is not known.

General study results and limits: TCRB CDR3s from Type 1 diabetes patients were moderately but significantly shorter in all four CD4+ subsets. The naive, central memory and Treg TCRB repertoires looked more alike in patients than they did in healthy donors.

J was trimmed by 4 bases and V by 5 bases; bases with no gene match: 8. CDR1 and CDR2 (germline): SGHRS, YFSETQ. This CDR3 has 15 residues. Expressed TCRB transcripts were sequenced after all isolated RNA was converted to cDNA. Method: immunoSEQ multiplex PCR; TCRdb's copy keeps in-frame clones and lacks some. The sample lists about 40,000 clones, about 52% occurring once. The sequenced sample consisted of central memory CD4+ T cells from blood. The chain has TRBV5-1 and TRBJ2-1; 8 nucleotides line up with TRBD2. The origin of this receptor is a woman in her late teens or twenties in good health. The CDR3 here is CASRPSGQVYNEQFF. The CDR3 bases are TGCGCCAGCAGACCTAGCGGGCAAGTATACAATGAGCAGTTCTTC. The entire variable domain, with the rest obtained from reference TRBV5-1 and TRBJ2-1, is as follows: KAGVTQTPRYLIKTRGQQVTLSCSPISGHRSVSWYQQTPGQGLQFLFEYFSETQRNKGNFPGRFSGRQFSNSRSEMNVSTLELGDSALYLCASRPSGQVYNEQFFGPGTRLTVL.